This T cell receptor (beta chain) was recorded in a study of cytomegalovirus exposure and HLA in healthy donors. Trimming cost V 5 bases and J 4 bases, with 15 bases left between them. In germline, CDR1 is ENHRY, CDR2 SYGVKD. The CDR3 loop spans 15 amino acids. Primers for the PCR totalled 60 Vbeta and 13 Jbeta. Profiling relied on immunoSEQ multiplex PCR, and the TCRdb table lists in-frame clones only, not all of them. This sample carries around 230,000 clones, 78% of them seen once, and the ten largest clones take about 0.45%. The chain carries TRBV10-3 and TRBJ1-5; D is uncertain. Sequencing used PBMCs. The clonotype was recovered from a boy younger than 18 in good health and CMV-seronegative. The CDR3 sequence is CAISTSTTENQPQHF. CDR3 sequence (DNA): TGTGCCATCAGTACCTCCACCACGGAGAATCAGCCCCAGCATTTT.